This entry is about one TCR beta chain. This sample is part of a study of PD-L1 blockade in urothelial cancer. Study summary: Samples of blood were analyzed 3 weeks (second dose) and 6 weeks after treatment start. T cell content in blood samples showed a median of 141,255.

Time point meaning: pretreatment peripheral blood. Clones were sequenced by immunoSEQ multiplex PCR, and TCRdb holds only the in-frame ones, with some missing. The data contain about 72,000 clones, roughly 90% of them seen just once; the ten biggest clones take up 3.5% to 5.5%. The CDR3 contains 14 residues. Germline CDR1 and CDR2: SGHDT and YYEEEE. Specimen: PBMCs, collected around atezolizumab (anti-PD-L1) treatment. The chain employs TRBV5-6 and TRBJ1-3; D is undetermined. The DNA end lines up better with TRBJ2-2; the J call may be wrong. The clonotype comes from a man aged 65 to 85 with urothelial cancer. The CDR3 here is CASSPLTGTGELFF. The DNA for the CDR3 is TGTGCCAGCAGCCCGTTAACGGGCACCGGGGAGCTGTTTTTT.